A selection of T cell receptor beta chains follows, all from one sample in a study of T cell changes during pregnancy in multiple sclerosis. TCRdb's table, derived via immunoSEQ multiplex PCR, lists solely in-frame clones and lacks some. This sample has roughly 43,000 clones; 70% to 90% occur once, and the top ten carry approximately 1%. The source was CD4+ T cells from peripheral blood mononuclear cells, collected after pregnancy. The source of these receptors is a female donor with multiple sclerosis, enrolled in a pregnancy study. CDR3s include the opening cysteine and the closing phenylalanine or tryptophan. Each record gives: clone size, V gene, D gene, J gene, CDR3 length, CDR3 DNA, CDR3 protein. A D gene is named only where the DNA matches it firmly. Rows give clone size only sometimes, using once, few, many, or a class for an expanded clone.

abundance: medium-sized; v_gene: TRBV5-4; d_gene: NA; j_gene: TRBJ1-1; len: 13; CDR3nt: TGTGCCAGCAGCTTGCAGTCGAACACTGAAGCTTTCTTT; CDR3aa: CASSLQSNTEAFF
abundance: NA; v_gene: TRBV19; d_gene: NA; j_gene: TRBJ2-7; len: 17; CDR3nt: TGTGCCAGTAGTGGTCACTTCAATAATAGGAGGGCCTACGAGCAGTACTTC; CDR3aa: CASSGHFNNRRAYEQYF
abundance: few; v_gene: TRBV27; d_gene: TRBD1; j_gene: TRBJ1-2; len: 14; CDR3nt: TGTGCCAGCAGGATAGACAGGGAAGGTTCTGGCTACACCTTC; CDR3aa: CASRIDREGSGYTF
abundance: NA; v_gene: TRBV11-2; d_gene: TRBD1; j_gene: TRBJ2-7; len: 15; CDR3nt: TGTGCCAGCAGCGCGGGGACAGGGGTTGAATACGAGCAGTACTTC; CDR3aa: CASSAGTGVEYEQYF
abundance: NA; v_gene: TRBV7-5; d_gene: NA; j_gene: TRBJ1-1; len: 17; CDR3nt: TGTGCCAGAAGCTTGGGGTTTCAGGGGGCGATGAACACTGAAGCTTTCTTT; CDR3aa: CARSLGFQGAMNTEAFF
abundance: NA; v_gene: TRBV6-5; d_gene: NA; j_gene: TRBJ1-3; len: 14; CDR3nt: TGTGCCAGCAGCAGGGCCCAGCGAGGAAACACCATATATTTT; CDR3aa: CASSRAQRGNTIYF
abundance: NA; v_gene: TRBV30; d_gene: TRBD1; j_gene: TRBJ1-2; len: 14; CDR3nt: TGTGCCTGGAGTGAAACAGGGGGCGGAGTGGGCTACACCTTC; CDR3aa: CAWSETGGGVGYTF
abundance: NA; v_gene: TRBV10-3; d_gene: TRBD1; j_gene: TRBJ2-3; len: 14; CDR3nt: TGTGCCATCAGCTCCGGGACAGAAGATCGGTCGCAGTATTTT; CDR3aa: CAISSGTEDRSQYF
abundance: NA; v_gene: TRBV11-2; d_gene: NA; j_gene: TRBJ1-3; len: 13; CDR3nt: TGTGCCAGCAGCTCGGGACTACAAAACACCATATATTTT; CDR3aa: CASSSGLQNTIYF
abundance: NA; v_gene: TRBV28; d_gene: TRBD2; j_gene: TRBJ2-3; len: 15; CDR3nt: TGTGCCAGCAGTTCTAGCGGGAACCCCACAGATACGCAGTATTTT; CDR3aa: CASSSSGNPTDTQYF
abundance: NA; v_gene: TRBV14; d_gene: NA; j_gene: TRBJ2-3; len: 16; CDR3nt: TGTGCCAGCAGCCAAGAATGGGCCAGCCGCACAGATACGCAGTATTTT; CDR3aa: CASSQEWASRTDTQYF
abundance: NA; v_gene: TRBV11-1; d_gene: TRBD1; j_gene: TRBJ2-5; len: 15; CDR3nt: TGTGCCAGCAGCTTAGCTCCGGGACAGCAAGAGACCCAGTACTTC; CDR3aa: CASSLAPGQQETQYF
abundance: NA; v_gene: TRBV7-9; d_gene: NA; j_gene: TRBJ1-2; len: 14; CDR3nt: TGTGCCAGCAGCCCGGGGGAGGGTCCCTATGGCTACACCTTC; CDR3aa: CASSPGEGPYGYTF
abundance: NA; v_gene: TRBV9; d_gene: NA; j_gene: TRBJ2-1; len: 15; CDR3nt: TGTGCCAGCAGCGTAGACCTACGGGGTTACAATGAGCAGTTCTTC; CDR3aa: CASSVDLRGYNEQFF
abundance: once; v_gene: TRBV6-1; d_gene: NA; j_gene: TRBJ1-3; len: 15; CDR3nt: TGTGCCAGCAGTGAAGGTTCAGGGGTTGGAAACACCATATATTTT; CDR3aa: CASSEGSGVGNTIYF
abundance: NA; v_gene: TRBV25-1; d_gene: TRBD1; j_gene: TRBJ2-2; len: 14; CDR3nt: TGTGCCAGCGTAGGGGGCTCGAACACCGGGGAGCTGTTTTTT; CDR3aa: CASVGGSNTGELFF
abundance: NA; v_gene: TRBV13; d_gene: NA; j_gene: TRBJ2-7; len: 13; CDR3nt: TGTGCCAGCAGGCGCGGAGGGCGCTACGAGCAGTACTTC; CDR3aa: CASRRGGRYEQYF
abundance: NA; v_gene: TRBV4-1; d_gene: TRBD2; j_gene: TRBJ2-5; len: 15; CDR3nt: TGCGCCAGCAGCCAATTAGCGGGAGGGCGAGAGACCCAGTACTTC; CDR3aa: CASSQLAGGRETQYF
abundance: few; v_gene: TRBV25-1; d_gene: NA; j_gene: TRBJ1-1; len: 13; CDR3nt: TGTGCCAGCAGTTACGACAGTGGGGTTGACGCTTTCTTT; CDR3aa: CASSYDSGVDAFF
abundance: once; v_gene: TRBV7-2; d_gene: TRBD1; j_gene: TRBJ1-1; len: 16; CDR3nt: TGTGCCAGCAGCTTAGGGGCTTCGACAGGGTACACTGAAGCTTTCTTT; CDR3aa: CASSLGASTGYTEAFF
abundance: NA; v_gene: TRBV6-5; d_gene: NA; j_gene: TRBJ1-1; len: 13; CDR3nt: TGTGCCAGCAGTTTAACAGGGTGGACTGAAGCTTTCTTT; CDR3aa: CASSLTGWTEAFF
abundance: NA; v_gene: TRBV4-1; d_gene: TRBD1; j_gene: TRBJ2-7; len: 15; CDR3nt: TGCGCCAGCAGCCCCTACCGACTGGACAGGCAGGAGCAGTACTTC; CDR3aa: CASSPYRLDRQEQYF
abundance: NA; v_gene: TRBV10-2; d_gene: TRBD1; j_gene: TRBJ1-3; len: 14; CDR3nt: TGCGCCAGCCGACAGGGTAGCTCTGGAAACACCATATATTTT; CDR3aa: CASRQGSSGNTIYF
abundance: NA; v_gene: TRBV5-1; d_gene: TRBD2; j_gene: TRBJ2-7; len: 15; CDR3nt: TGCGCCAGCAGCTTGGTGACTAGCGGGTTCTACGAGCAGTACTTC; CDR3aa: CASSLVTSGFYEQYF
abundance: NA; v_gene: TRBV7-9; d_gene: NA; j_gene: TRBJ1-3; len: 13; CDR3nt: TGTGCCAGCAGCCCCTACTCTGGAAACACCATATATTTT; CDR3aa: CASSPYSGNTIYF
abundance: NA; v_gene: TRBV5-5; d_gene: TRBD1; j_gene: TRBJ2-7; len: 15; CDR3nt: TGTGCCAGCAGATTACAGGGGGCGCGTGGAGACGAGCAGTACTTC; CDR3aa: CASRLQGARGDEQYF
abundance: NA; v_gene: TRBV5-5; d_gene: TRBD2; j_gene: TRBJ2-7; len: 16; CDR3nt: TGTGCCAGCAGCTTGGTAGGGACTAGCGGTTCATACGAGCAGTACTTC; CDR3aa: CASSLVGTSGSYEQYF
abundance: NA; v_gene: TRBV29-1; d_gene: NA; j_gene: TRBJ1-2; len: 14; CDR3nt: TGCAGCGTTGATTGGACAGCTACCAACTATGGCTACACCTTC; CDR3aa: CSVDWTATNYGYTF
abundance: NA; v_gene: TRBV7-2; d_gene: TRBD2; j_gene: TRBJ2-1; len: 16; CDR3nt: TGTGCCAGCAGCCGCCAGGGGCTAGCGGGAGTTAATGAGCAGTTCTTC; CDR3aa: CASSRQGLAGVNEQFF
abundance: NA; v_gene: TRBV28; d_gene: NA; j_gene: TRBJ2-3; len: 16; CDR3nt: TGTGCCAGCAGTGGGAGTAGGGCGGCTAGCACAGATACGCAGTATTTT; CDR3aa: CASSGSRAASTDTQYF
abundance: NA; v_gene: TRBV2; d_gene: NA; j_gene: TRBJ1-6; len: 11; CDR3nt: TGTGCCAGCAGTGAAAAGGCCGCGGCCCACTTT; CDR3aa: CASSEKAAAHF
abundance: NA; v_gene: TRBV5-4; d_gene: TRBD2; j_gene: TRBJ2-2; len: 16; CDR3nt: TGTGCCAGCAGCCCAGACGGGGGGGTTCACACCGGGGAGCTGTTTTTT; CDR3aa: CASSPDGGVHTGELFF
abundance: once; v_gene: TRBV27; d_gene: TRBD2; j_gene: TRBJ2-2; len: 16; CDR3nt: TGTGCCAGCAGTTTAATAGCGGGAGTTGAAACCGGGGAGCTGTTTTTT; CDR3aa: CASSLIAGVETGELFF
abundance: NA; v_gene: TRBV5-4; d_gene: TRBD1; j_gene: TRBJ1-5; len: 14; CDR3nt: TGTGCCAGCAGCCAGGGGGGCAGAAATCAGCCCCAGCATTTT; CDR3aa: CASSQGGRNQPQHF
abundance: NA; v_gene: TRBV11-2; d_gene: TRBD1; j_gene: TRBJ1-2; len: 16; CDR3nt: TGTGCCAGCAGCTCCCTCAAAGACAGGGACGGGTATGGCTACACCTTC; CDR3aa: CASSSLKDRDGYGYTF
abundance: NA; v_gene: TRBV7-7; d_gene: TRBD2; j_gene: TRBJ2-1; len: 14; CDR3nt: TGTGCTAGCAGCCCCTGGACTAGCCTGGATGAGCAGTTCTTC; CDR3aa: CASSPWTSLDEQFF
abundance: NA; v_gene: TRBV7-2; d_gene: NA; j_gene: TRBJ2-2; len: 14; CDR3nt: TGTGCCAGCAGCTTGCAGGGCGACACCGGGGAGCTGTTTTTT; CDR3aa: CASSLQGDTGELFF
abundance: NA; v_gene: TRBV10-1; d_gene: NA; j_gene: TRBJ2-2; len: 13; CDR3nt: TGCGCCAGCAGCGAGGGGGGCCTCGGGGAGCTGTTTTTT; CDR3aa: CASSEGGLGELFF
abundance: medium-sized; v_gene: TRBV18; d_gene: NA; j_gene: TRBJ1-1; len: 15; CDR3nt: TGTGCCAGCTCACCGCCAAAGGGGGAAGGGACTGAAGCTTTCTTT; CDR3aa: CASSPPKGEGTEAFF
abundance: NA; v_gene: TRBV5-1; d_gene: TRBD1; j_gene: TRBJ1-2; len: 13; CDR3nt: TGCGCCAGCAGCACGGACAGGTCTGGTGGCTACACCTTC; CDR3aa: CASSTDRSGGYTF
abundance: NA; v_gene: TRBV18; d_gene: TRBD1; j_gene: TRBJ1-1; len: 16; CDR3nt: TGTGCCAGCTCACCTCAGGGCTGGGACAGGGTTACTGAAGCTTTCTTT; CDR3aa: CASSPQGWDRVTEAFF
abundance: NA; v_gene: TRBV5-6; d_gene: TRBD1; j_gene: TRBJ1-4; len: 15; CDR3nt: TGTGCCAGCAGCTTGACTACAGGGGGCGATGAAAAACTGTTTTTT; CDR3aa: CASSLTTGGDEKLFF
abundance: once; v_gene: TRBV18; d_gene: NA; j_gene: TRBJ2-3; len: 16; CDR3nt: TGTGCCAGCTCACCAACCGGCAGGTTGGGAGTAGATACGCAGTATTTT; CDR3aa: CASSPTGRLGVDTQYF
abundance: NA; v_gene: TRBV7-2; d_gene: NA; j_gene: TRBJ2-3; len: 16; CDR3nt: TGTGCCAGCAGCACGAGATCTAGCCTCGGTACAGATACGCAGTATTTT; CDR3aa: CASSTRSSLGTDTQYF
abundance: NA; v_gene: TRBV5-1; d_gene: TRBD2; j_gene: TRBJ2-1; len: 13; CDR3nt: TGCGCCAGCAGCCCGCCTAGCGGGAGGGACCTGTTCTTC; CDR3aa: CASSPPSGRDLFF
abundance: NA; v_gene: TRBV19; d_gene: NA; j_gene: TRBJ2-3; len: 15; CDR3nt: TGTGCCAGTGTTCCCACAGGGTCCCGCGTGGATACGCAGTATTTT; CDR3aa: CASVPTGSRVDTQYF
abundance: NA; v_gene: TRBV4-3; d_gene: TRBD1; j_gene: TRBJ2-7; len: 14; CDR3nt: TGCGCCAGCAGCCACATGGACAGGGCCCACGAGCAGTACTTC; CDR3aa: CASSHMDRAHEQYF
abundance: NA; v_gene: TRBV13; d_gene: NA; j_gene: TRBJ1-3; len: 14; CDR3nt: TGTGCCAGCAGCGAAATCCAGGGAGGAAACACCATATATTTT; CDR3aa: CASSEIQGGNTIYF
abundance: NA; v_gene: TRBV27; d_gene: TRBD1; j_gene: TRBJ1-5; len: 17; CDR3nt: TGTGCCAGCAGTGCAAGGGACAGCAGCTATAGCAATCAGCCCCAGCATTTT; CDR3aa: CASSARDSSYSNQPQHF
abundance: NA; v_gene: TRBV5-4; d_gene: NA; j_gene: TRBJ1-2; len: 15; CDR3nt: TGTGCCAGCAGCTTGGGGGGACAAGGGGAGCTTGGCTACACCTTC; CDR3aa: CASSLGGQGELGYTF
abundance: NA; v_gene: TRBV20-1; d_gene: NA; j_gene: TRBJ2-7; len: 11; CDR3nt: TGCAGTGCTTACCAAAGCAACGGGCAGTACTTC; CDR3aa: CSAYQSNGQYF
abundance: NA; v_gene: TRBV19; d_gene: TRBD1; j_gene: TRBJ2-2; len: 15; CDR3nt: TGTGCCAGCCGGACCGGGACAGAATATATCGGGGAGCTGTTTTTT; CDR3aa: CASRTGTEYIGELFF
abundance: NA; v_gene: TRBV21-1; d_gene: NA; j_gene: TRBJ1-5; len: 21; CDR3nt: TGTGCCAGCAGCAAATCCGACAAGCAAGACAGGGGATTCCGGGGCAATCAGCCCCAGCATTTT; CDR3aa: CASSKSDKQDRGFRGNQPQHF
abundance: NA; v_gene: TRBV5-4; d_gene: NA; j_gene: TRBJ2-5; len: 12; CDR3nt: TGTGCCAGCAGCTTAAGCCGGGAGACCCAGTACTTC; CDR3aa: CASSLSRETQYF
abundance: NA; v_gene: TRBV19; d_gene: NA; j_gene: TRBJ1-5; len: 12; CDR3nt: TGTGCCAGTAGTTTGAGGCGAGAGCCCCAGCATTTT; CDR3aa: CASSLRREPQHF
abundance: NA; v_gene: TRBV23-1; d_gene: TRBD2; j_gene: TRBJ2-3; len: 17; CDR3nt: TGCGCCAGCATTGGGACTAGCGCTTCACCCTTCACAGATACGCAGTATTTT; CDR3aa: CASIGTSASPFTDTQYF
abundance: NA; v_gene: TRBV28; d_gene: TRBD1; j_gene: TRBJ1-1; len: 15; CDR3nt: TGTGCCAGCAGCCGCACAGGGGAGGAGAGGACTGAAGCTTTCTTT; CDR3aa: CASSRTGEERTEAFF
abundance: NA; v_gene: TRBV28; d_gene: TRBD1; j_gene: TRBJ1-5; len: 14; CDR3nt: TGTGCCAGCAGCCGAACAGGGGGCAATCAGCCCCAGCATTTT; CDR3aa: CASSRTGGNQPQHF
abundance: few; v_gene: TRBV28; d_gene: TRBD1; j_gene: TRBJ1-2; len: 14; CDR3nt: TGTGCCAGCAGGACAGGGGGTGCTAACTATGGCTACACCTTC; CDR3aa: CASRTGGANYGYTF